This entry lists 20 T cell receptor beta chains sequenced from one sample in a study of Tregs in tolerant kidney transplant recipients. Mixed chimerism was transient after nonmyeloablative marrow transplants from related graft donors. Clones were sequenced by immunoSEQ multiplex PCR, and TCRdb holds only the in-frame ones, with some missing. The table has some 47,000 clones, approximately 90% seen once. The sample was CD8+ T cells from blood (PBMCs), taken 12 months after the transplant. The receptor set was obtained from a human patient who received a combined kidney and bone marrow transplant. Some of the T cells may derive from the graft donor.

The chain joins TRBV5-4 to TRBJ2-1; 7 bases line up with TRBD1. Germline loops: CDR1 SGHNT, CDR2 YYREEE (reference sequence). CDR3 length equals 15 residues. V was clipped by 9 bases and J by 0 bases; unmatched bases: 9. The CDR3 region has the DNA TGTGCCACCAAGCTGACAGGGAGCTCCTACAATGAGCAGTTCTTC. As protein: CATKLTGSSYNEQFF.

The V and J genes are TRBV28 and TRBJ2-5; TRBD1 aligns across 7 bases. The J call could be wrong; TRBJ2-7 is a better fit for the DNA end. This CDR3 has 14 residues. The germline gives CDR1 MDHEN, CDR2 SYDVKM. The CDR3 nucleotides are TGTGCCAGCAGTCCTCAGACAGGGTTCCCCGAGCAGTACTTC. Amino acid sequence: CASSPQTGFPEQYF.

This chain links TRBV27 with TRBJ2-7; D possibly corresponds to TRBD2 (6 bases). Germline CDR1 is MNHEY and CDR2 is SMNVEV (reference sequence). V was shortened by 6 bases and J by 5 bases, with 14 bases between the two germline ends. The CDR3 is 13 residues long. The CDR3 reads CASRPLGGNEQYF. The CDR3 DNA is TGTGCCAGCAGGCCTCTGGGGGGAAACGAGCAGTACTTC.

The rearrangement joins TRBV27 to TRBJ2-7; 11 bases are a match to TRBD2. Germline trimming cut 4 bases from V and 3 bases from J; bases unmatched to any gene: 8. Per the germline V gene, CDR1 is MNHEY and CDR2 is SMNVEV (reference sequence). The length of the CDR3 is 16 residues. CDR3 protein: CASSSNLGTSGYEQYF. In nucleotides, the CDR3 is TGTGCCAGCAGTTCCAACCTAGGGACTAGCGGCTACGAGCAGTACTTC.

V usage is TRBV7-2 and J usage is TRBJ2-5; 8 nucleotides match TRBD2. CDR3 length: 13 amino acids. Trimming removed 5 bases from V and 5 bases from J; junction bases left unmatched: 4. Germline V CDR1 and CDR2: SGHTA, FQGNSA. In DNA form, the CDR3 reads TGTGCCAGCAGCCCCAGCGGGGGCGAGACCCAGTACTTC. Translating gives CASSPSGGETQYF.

The chain has TRBV28 and TRBJ1-2; TRBD1 matches at 7 bases. V shed 4 bases and J 7 bases; nucleotides not matched to a gene: 9. Germline lookup yields CDR1 MDHEN and CDR2 SYDVKM. CDR3 length: 14 residues. CDR3 coding DNA: TGTGCCAGCAGTTCCGGGACAGCTCGGGGTGGCTACACCTTC. Amino acid sequence: CASSSGTARGGYTF.

The CDR3 DNA reads TGTGCCAGCAGCCTAAGATCAGCGGGGGCTTGGGAGACCCAGTACTTC. It codes for CASSLRSAGAWETQYF. The chain links TRBV9 to TRBJ2-5; 8 bases agree with TRBD2. V gave up 4 bases and J gave up 5 bases; unmatched junction bases: 13. The germline CDR1 and CDR2 sequences are SGDLS and YYNGEE. The CDR3 has 16 amino acids.

Only a few counts were recorded for this clone. The chain links TRBV5-4 to TRBJ2-7, with 7 bases fitting TRBD1. V was clipped by 4 bases and J by 6 bases; unmatched bases: 10. Germline V lookup: CDR1 SGHNT, CDR2 YYREEE (reference sequence). The CDR3 is 14 residues long. The CDR3 DNA reads TGTGCCAGCAGCCCCGACAGGGATCGCCTCGAGCAGTACTTC. Amino acid sequence: CASSPDRDRLEQYF.

The genes are TRBV11-2 and TRBJ2-7, with 10 bases matching TRBD1. This CDR3 is 15 amino acids long. Trimming cost V 5 bases and J 4 bases; bases outside gene matches: 8. CDR1 is SGHAT and CDR2 is FQNNGV in the germline V gene. The CDR3 spells CASSPGTGEGYEQYF. The DNA for the CDR3 is TGTGCCAGCAGCCCGGGGACAGGGGAGGGGTACGAGCAGTACTTC.

The CDR3 sequence is CASSRTGYGYTF. CDR3 in DNA: TGTGCCAGCAGCCGGACAGGCTATGGCTACACCTTC. The chain combines TRBV5-6 with TRBJ1-2; 7 positions match TRBD1. V lost 4 bases, J lost 4 bases, and 1 base stayed unmatched. CDR3 length equals 12 residues. Germline values: CDR1 SGHDT, CDR2 YYEEEE.

The V and J genes are TRBV4-3 and TRBJ2-7; D unclear. Deletions cut 0 bases from V and 0 bases from J, with 9 bases between. Germline V gives CDR1 LGHNA, CDR2 YSLEER. The CDR3 has 15 amino acids. CDR3: CASSQEASFSYEQYF. The CDR3 DNA reads TGCGCCAGCAGCCAAGAGGCCAGTTTCTCCTACGAGCAGTACTTC.

The chain recombines TRBV5-1 with TRBJ2-7, with 8 positions matching TRBD2. V dropped 1 base and J dropped 1; count of bases not matched to a gene: 4. This CDR3 has 15 amino acids. Germline CDR1 is SGHRS and CDR2 is YFSETQ. CDR3 DNA: TGCGCCAGCAGCTTGCGCGGGGGGCCGTCCTACGAGCAGTACTTC. It specifies CASSLRGGPSYEQYF.

This chain links TRBV7-8 with TRBJ2-7; perhaps TRBD2 as D (5 bases). The V gene lost 0 bases and the J gene lost 4 bases, with 13 bases spanning the gap. This CDR3 contains 15 residues. Germline loops: CDR1 SGHVS, CDR2 FQNEAQ. This CDR3 reads CASSLATGRTYEQYF. In DNA, the CDR3 is TGTGCCAGCAGCTTAGCGACGGGCAGGACTTACGAGCAGTACTTC.

This clone was seen once. V usage is TRBV5-8 and J usage is TRBJ1-2; D not certain. The CDR3 has 16 residues. The ends were cut back, 3 bases at V and 3 bases at J, with 18 bases in the middle. Germline V CDR1 and CDR2: SGHTS, YDEGEE. The CDR3 loop is CASSSERGIFYYGYTF. Here the CDR3 DNA reads TGTGCCAGCAGCTCGGAACGGGGAATATTCTACTATGGCTACACCTTC.

The rearrangement links TRBV4-1 to TRBJ2-1; 7 bases line up with TRBD2. Looked up from germline, CDR1 is MGHRA and CDR2 is YSYEKL. The CDR3 has 15 amino acids. Trimming took 4 bases from V and 5 from J; bases not matched to a gene: 8. The CDR3 region has the DNA TGCGCCAGCAGCCTTTTGGGGGGGGATAACAATGAGCAGTTCTTC. This translates into CASSLLGGDNNEQFF.

The chain is built from TRBV6-6 and TRBJ2-3; 7 bases align to TRBD2. V lost 0 bases, J lost 6 bases, and 6 bases stayed unmatched. Germline values: CDR1 MNHNY, CDR2 SVGAGI (reference sequence). The CDR3 has 15 residues. CDR3 loop: CASSYSSGSRDTQYF. CDR3 nucleotides: TGTGCCAGCAGTTACTCTAGCGGGTCGCGGGATACGCAGTATTTT.

The CDR3, as DNA: TGCAGCACCGACAGAGAAGCTGGGGCCAACGTCCTGACTTTC. Encoded protein: CSTDREAGANVLTF. The rearrangement joins TRBV29-1 to TRBJ2-6; D perhaps matches TRBD1 (5 bases). Germline V CDR1 and CDR2: SQVTM, ANQGSEA. The CDR3 spans 14 residues. V lost 8 bases and J lost 2, with 13 bases in between.

This chain connects TRBV5-8 to TRBJ1-1, with D unresolved. Germline assignment: CDR1 SGHTS and CDR2 YDEGEE. The CDR3 extends over 13 amino acids. Trimming left V 0 bases short and J 3 bases short, with 6 bases between. CDR3 protein: CASSLGEDTEAFF. For the CDR3, the DNA is TGTGCCAGCAGCTTGGGGGAGGACACTGAAGCTTTCTTT.

The V call is TRBV28, the J call TRBJ2-5; possibly TRBD1 for D (6 bases). Trimming left V 5 bases short and J 5 bases short, with 15 bases between. CDR3 length: 14 amino acids. Germline V gene sequence: CDR1 MDHEN, CDR2 SYDVKM. CDR3 residues: CASSETGSFETQYF. The DNA for the CDR3 is TGTGCCAGCAGTGAGACAGGCAGCTTCGAGACCCAGTACTTC.

The rearrangement links TRBV5-6 to TRBJ2-2; D might be TRBD2 (6 bases). The CDR3 spans 14 residues. The V gene's germline CDR1 is SGHDT and CDR2 YYEEEE. Trimming removed 4 bases at V and 7 bases at J, with 14 bases between. DNA of the CDR3: TGTGCCAGCAGCCCGGGAGTTAAGGTCGGGGAGCTGTTTTTT. Its protein is CASSPGVKVGELFF.